Presented here are 27 T cell receptor beta chains from one specimen sequenced in a study of T cells in Graves' hyperthyroidism and ophthalmopathy. Amplification of TCR beta CDR3 regions used RNA as the template. With the HTBI primer set, the TCR CDR3 went through a first round of RT-PCR. TCRdb passed the multiplex PCR reads through MiXCR, listing each CDR3 protein once. The data contain a few hundred thousand distinct CDR3 sequences, 35% to 55% of them singletons. What was sequenced was peripheral blood or thyroid tissue (not recorded which). Receptors were obtained from an adult woman with Graves' disease, either hyperthyroidism or ophthalmopathy (not recorded which).

This clonotype was found many times. The chain uses TRBV15 and TRBJ1-2; the D is unclear. V was cut by 0 bases and J by 0 bases, with 11 bases left in between. This CDR3 contains 16 residues. Germline V gene data show CDR1 as LNHNV and CDR2 as YYDKDF (reference sequence). CDR3 sequence (DNA): TGTGCCACCAGCAGAGATACGTCGACTTCTAACTATGGCTACACCTTC. This sequence encodes CATSRDTSTSNYGYTF.

The J gene is TRBJ2-2, the V gene TRBV20-1; D gene unclear. Germline V gene data show CDR1 as DFQATT and CDR2 as SNEGSKA (reference sequence). The CDR3 is made up of 11 amino acids. The V end lost 6 bases, the J end lost 6 bases, and 8 bases lay between the germline ends. The CDR3 DNA is TGCAGTGCAACCTCCCCCGGGGAGCTGTTTTTT. Translation: CSATSPGELFF.

Ten or more counts support this clonotype. Here the CDR3 reads CASRLPTGEDGYTF. In DNA, the CDR3 is TGTGCCAGCAGACTTCCGACAGGGGAGGATGGCTACACCTTC. The chain couples TRBV6-5 to TRBJ1-2, with 8 bases identical to TRBD1. Germline CDR1 is MNHEY and CDR2 is SVGAGI. The CDR3 consists of 14 residues. Trimming removed 6 bases from V and 6 bases from J; junction bases left unmatched: 9.

The sample holds many counts of this clonotype. The chain links TRBV29-1 to TRBJ1-1; no reliable D call. This CDR3 is 13 amino acids long. V lost 3 bases to trimming and J lost 0 bases, with 8 bases between them. Per the germline V gene, CDR1 is SQVTM and CDR2 is ANQGSEA. CDR3 residues: CSVEASMNTEAFF. CDR3 sequence (DNA): TGCAGCGTTGAGGCAAGCATGAACACTGAAGCTTTCTTT.

About this clonotype: With a much larger clone just one base away, this may be a read error. Since no conserved phenylalanine or tryptophan closes the CDR3, a read error is the likely cause. The chain couples TRBV6-6 to TRBJ2-7; D remains ambiguous. Per the germline V gene, CDR1 is MNHNY and CDR2 is SVGAGI (reference sequence). The CDR3 runs to 14 residues. V was cut by 5 bases and J by 4 bases, with 15 bases left in between. This chain's CDR3 is CASSESRRAYEQYL. The CDR3 DNA sequence: TGTGCCAGCAGTGAATCCCGACGGGCGTACGAGCAGTACCTC.

The V and J genes are TRBV10-3 and TRBJ1-6, with D hard to call. With 8 bases removed from V and 7 bases from J, the gap between germline ends came to 15 bases. Germline assignment: CDR1 ENHRY and CDR2 SYGVKD. This CDR3 comprises 14 residues. DNA of the CDR3: TGTGCCATCCACCCCGGGAGTGGGAATTCACCCCTCCACTTT. Protein sequence: CAIHPGSGNSPLHF.

This clonotype has at least ten counts. V is TRBV11-2 and J is TRBJ2-5; TRBD1 agrees at 10 bases. The V and J ends lost 5 bases and 5 bases, in that order; junction bases with no gene match: 11. Germline CDR1 reads SGHAT; CDR2 reads FQNNGV. The CDR3 sequence is 16 residues long. DNA for the CDR3: TGTGCCAGCAGCGAGGGGACAGGGGCCCAGGTGGAGACCCAGTACTTC. This sequence encodes CASSEGTGAQVETQYF.

This clonotype appeared many times. This sequence joins TRBV13 and TRBJ2-7; possibly TRBD1 for D (5 bases). The germline gives CDR1 PRHDT, CDR2 FYEKMQ (reference sequence). The CDR3 contains 14 residues. The germline V and J ends were trimmed by 7 bases and 2 bases, with 15 bases remaining between them. The CDR3 spells CASTSTDHPYEQYF. CDR3 bases: TGTGCCAGCACTTCGACAGACCACCCCTACGAGCAGTACTTC.

This chain joins TRBV7-9 and TRBJ2-7; TRBD1 matches 8 bases. V lost 6 bases and J lost 3; bases outside the gene matches: 4. Germline V gives CDR1 SEHNR, CDR2 FQNEAQ (reference sequence). This CDR3 contains 13 residues. The CDR3: CASRMDRDYEQYF. The CDR3 DNA follows: TGTGCCAGCAGGATGGACAGGGACTACGAGCAGTACTTC.

This clonotype was picked up many times. This rearrangement joins TRBV5-1 to TRBJ2-5; TRBD2 agrees at 14 bases. From germline, CDR1 is SGHRS and CDR2 YFSETQ. V lost 3 bases and J lost 4; bases outside the gene matches: 5. The CDR3 contains 16 residues. In DNA, the CDR3 is TGCGCCAGCAGCTGGGGACTAGCGGGAGCAAGAGAGACCCAGTACTTC. This gives the protein CASSWGLAGARETQYF.

The V gene is TRBV12-3 or TRBV12-4, the J gene TRBJ1-2; no reliable D call. V lost 6 bases and J 2 bases, leaving 13 bases between the germline ends. CDR3 length: 14 amino acids. The CDR3 here is CASRDSGLNYGYTF. CDR3 nucleotide sequence: TGTGCCAGCAGGGATAGCGGGCTCAACTATGGCTACACCTTC.

The table lists this clonotype with many counts. Here the CDR3 DNA reads TGTGCCACCAGTGACACAGGGTCCTATGGGGGCTACACCTTC. Protein: CATSDTGSYGGYTF. V gene TRBV24-1 combines with J gene TRBJ1-2; D is possibly TRBD1 (6 bases). The CDR3 runs to 14 residues. Germline CDR1 is KGHDR and CDR2 is SFDVKD. Trimming removed 4 bases from V and 8 bases from J, with 16 bases in between.

CDR3 in amino acids: CASSGTGGSGTEAFF. The CDR3 DNA reads TGCGCCAGCAGCGGGACAGGGGGCTCGGGCACTGAAGCTTTCTTT. The V and J genes are TRBV5-1 and TRBJ1-1, with 12 positions matching TRBD1. The CDR3 has 15 amino acids. Trimming at V came to 4 bases and at J to 4 bases, leaving 5 bases not matched to a gene. CDR1 is SGHRS and CDR2 is YFSETQ in the germline V gene.

This rearrangement joins TRBV2 to TRBJ2-3; tentative D call: TRBD2 (5 bases). Germline loops: CDR1 SNHLY, CDR2 FYNNEI. V lost 0 bases and J lost 0, with 10 bases in between. This CDR3 comprises 16 residues. This CDR3 is CASSEAGEISTDTQYF. In DNA, the CDR3 is TGTGCCAGCAGTGAAGCTGGGGAGATAAGCACAGATACGCAGTATTTT.

This clonotype was seen repeatedly, ten times or more. Mismatch with germline at one junction end may stem from a read error. The V call is TRBV7-9, the J call TRBJ1-1; D is unclear. The CDR3 sequence is 14 residues long. Germline CDR1 reads SEHNR; CDR2 reads FQNEAQ (reference sequence). The DNA of the CDR3 is TGTGCCAGCAGCTTAGGTCCGACCCCCACTGAGGCTTTCTTT. Amino acids: CASSLGPTPTEAFF.

This clonotype came up many times. The chain combines TRBV12-3 or TRBV12-4 with TRBJ2-7, with 7 bases aligning to TRBD1. The CDR3 sequence is 14 residues long. The ends lost 6 bases at V and 4 bases at J; junction bases unmatched: 9. CDR3 protein: CASSPGTDDYEQYF. For the CDR3, the DNA is TGTGCCAGCAGCCCAGGGACAGATGATTACGAGCAGTACTTC.

This clonotype appeared a single time. This rearrangement joins TRBV6-4 to TRBJ2-3; tentatively, D is TRBD1 or TRBD2 (5 bases each). Per the germline V gene, CDR1 is MRHNA and CDR2 is SNTAGT. This CDR3 region has 16 residues. Between the trimmed V and J ends, which lost 2 bases and 6 bases, there was a span of 18 bases. The CDR3 region has the DNA TGTGCCAGCAGTGACCGGGACCTCGAAACCGGGGATACGCAGTATTTT. Its translation is CASSDRDLETGDTQYF.

In its sample, this clonotype was seen a few times. The chain has TRBV2 and TRBJ2-5; D unresolved. With 3 bases removed from V and 9 bases from J, the gap between germline ends came to 8 bases. CDR3 length: 11 amino acids. CDR1 SNHLY and CDR2 FYNNEI come from the germline V gene. CDR3 DNA sequence: TGTGCCAGCAGTGAGGGCAGGTCCCAGTACTTC. Protein sequence: CASSEGRSQYF.

A note on this clonotype: This may be a read error, as it is one base from a much larger clone. The chain joins TRBV10-3 to TRBJ1-6; weak D call: TRBD1 (6 bases). CDR1 is ENHRY, CDR2 SYGVKD, per germline. Trimming took 4 bases from V and 3 from J, leaving 10 bases between them. The CDR3 loop spans 15 amino acids. DNA for the CDR3: TGTGCCATCAGTGTACAGGGTAACTATAATTCACCCCTCCACTTT. It codes for CAISVQGNYNSPLHF.

The sample holds many counts of this clonotype. The V call is TRBV4-1, the J call TRBJ1-1; D is ambiguous. The CDR3 consists of 13 residues. Germline CDR1 MGHRA, CDR2 YSYEKL. The V end was cut by 3 bases, the J end by 2 bases, with 7 bases between. The CDR3 here is CASSHRGNTEAFF. CDR3 DNA sequence: TGCGCCAGCAGCCATCGAGGCAACACTGAAGCTTTCTTT.

This clonotype was detected many times. This chain joins TRBV20-1 and TRBJ2-7, with D perhaps given as TRBD1 or TRBD2 (7 bases each). The CDR3 loop spans 15 amino acids. Trimming removed 5 bases from V and 4 bases from J, with 21 bases in between. CDR1 DFQATT and CDR2 SNEGSKA come from the germline V gene (reference sequence). For the CDR3, the DNA is TGCAGTGCTTGCTTCAGTCGACAGGGAGGGTACGAGCAGTACTTC. Translation gives CSACFSRQGGYEQYF.

The chain recombines TRBV7-9 with TRBJ1-1; no clear D. Germline V lookup: CDR1 SEHNR, CDR2 FQNEAQ (reference sequence). V was cut by 1 base and J by 0 bases, with 12 bases left in between. The CDR3 length is 16 residues. The CDR3 region is CASSLGVTPLNTEAFF. The CDR3, as DNA: TGTGCCAGCAGCTTAGGGGTTACACCCTTGAACACTGAAGCTTTCTTT.

This clonotype was picked up many times. This rearrangement joins TRBV9 to TRBJ1-3, with D tentatively TRBD1 (6 bases). Between the trimmed V and J ends, which lost 0 bases and 2 bases, there was a span of 15 bases. Germline V gives CDR1 SGDLS, CDR2 YYNGEE. The CDR3 loop spans 17 amino acids. Here the CDR3 reads CASSVVRDIIPGNTIYF. The CDR3 region has the DNA TGTGCCAGCAGCGTAGTGCGGGACATAATTCCTGGAAACACCATATATTTT.

About this clonotype itself: An end of the junction differs from the germline gene, which may be a read error. The rearrangement links TRBV2 to TRBJ2-7; 11 nucleotides match TRBD2. The CDR3 contains 14 residues. Per the germline V gene, CDR1 is SNHLY and CDR2 is FYNNEI. CDR3 DNA: TGTGCCAGCAGTGACCCGAAAGGACTAGCGGGCGCGAACTTC. Protein sequence: CASSDPKGLAGANF.

V and J are TRBV7-2 and TRBJ1-1; possibly TRBD1 for D (5 bases). The CDR3 length is 14 residues. The ends were cut back, 6 bases at V and 1 base at J, with 12 bases in the middle. Germline lookup yields CDR1 SGHTA and CDR2 FQGNSA. DNA of the CDR3: TGTGCCAGCAGGAACAAAACAGGGAACACTGAAGCTTTCTTT. Its translation: CASRNKTGNTEAFF.

This clonotype has only one observation. CDR3: CSVRKGHRRRYETF. The CDR3 coding sequence is TGCAGTGTGAGGAAGGGCCACAGGAGACGGTACGAGACCTTC. This rearrangement joins TRBV20-1 to TRBJ1-2, with a weak D call TRBD1 (5 bases). V was pared by 7 bases and J by 14 bases, with 29 bases between. CDR1 and CDR2 (germline): DFQATT, SNEGSKA (reference sequence). The CDR3 contains 14 residues.

V is TRBV29-1 and J is TRBJ2-2, with D tentatively TRBD1 (5 bases). V shed 4 bases and J shed 3 bases, with 12 bases lying between them. This CDR3 contains 14 residues. Germline V gives CDR1 SQVTM, CDR2 ANQGSEA. The DNA for the CDR3 is TGCAGCGTTGCAAGGGGAAAGGACACCGGGGAGCTGTTTTTT. It codes for CSVARGKDTGELFF.